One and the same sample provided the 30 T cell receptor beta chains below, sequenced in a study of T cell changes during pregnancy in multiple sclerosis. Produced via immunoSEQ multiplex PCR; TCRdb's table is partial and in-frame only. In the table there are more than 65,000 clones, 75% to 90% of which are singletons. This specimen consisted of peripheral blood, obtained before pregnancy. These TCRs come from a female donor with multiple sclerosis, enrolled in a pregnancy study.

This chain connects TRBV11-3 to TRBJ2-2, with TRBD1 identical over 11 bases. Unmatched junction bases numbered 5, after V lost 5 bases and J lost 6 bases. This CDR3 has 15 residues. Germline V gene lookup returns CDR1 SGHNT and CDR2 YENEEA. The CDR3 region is CASSPGTGGSGELFF. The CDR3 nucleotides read TGTGCCAGCAGCCCGGGGACAGGGGGTTCCGGGGAGCTGTTTTTT.

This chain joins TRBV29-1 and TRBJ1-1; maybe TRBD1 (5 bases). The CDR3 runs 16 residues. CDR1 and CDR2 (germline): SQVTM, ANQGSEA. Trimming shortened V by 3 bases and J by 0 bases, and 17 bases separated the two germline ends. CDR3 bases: TGCAGCGTTGACGTGAGTGTGACAGATTTGAACACTGAAGCTTTCTTT. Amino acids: CSVDVSVTDLNTEAFF.

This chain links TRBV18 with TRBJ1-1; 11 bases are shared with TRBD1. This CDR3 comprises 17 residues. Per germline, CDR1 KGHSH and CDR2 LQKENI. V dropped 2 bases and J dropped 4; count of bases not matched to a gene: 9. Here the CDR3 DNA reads TGTGCCAGCTCACCATGGACAGGGGGCGACTCAACCACTGAAGCTTTCTTT. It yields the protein CASSPWTGGDSTTEAFF.

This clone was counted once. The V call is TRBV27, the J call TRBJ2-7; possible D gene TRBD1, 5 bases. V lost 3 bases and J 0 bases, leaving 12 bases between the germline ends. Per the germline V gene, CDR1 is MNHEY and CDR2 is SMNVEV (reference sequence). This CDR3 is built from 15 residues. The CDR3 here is CASSFHGQSSYEQYF. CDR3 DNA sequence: TGTGCCAGCAGTTTTCACGGACAAAGCTCCTACGAGCAGTACTTC.

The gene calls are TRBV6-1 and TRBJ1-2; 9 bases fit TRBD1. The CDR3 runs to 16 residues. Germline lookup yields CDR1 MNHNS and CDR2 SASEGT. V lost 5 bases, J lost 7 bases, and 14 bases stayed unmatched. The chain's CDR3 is CASSQGQGPEFGGYTF. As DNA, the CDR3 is TGTGCCAGCAGTCAAGGACAGGGGCCCGAGTTCGGTGGCTACACCTTC.

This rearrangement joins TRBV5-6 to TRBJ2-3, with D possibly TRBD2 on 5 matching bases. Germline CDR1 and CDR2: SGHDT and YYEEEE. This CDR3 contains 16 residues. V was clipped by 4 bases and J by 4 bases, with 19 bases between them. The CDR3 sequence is CASSIPPDGLSDTQYF. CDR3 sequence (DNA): TGTGCCAGCAGCATACCCCCGGACGGACTCTCAGATACGCAGTATTTT.

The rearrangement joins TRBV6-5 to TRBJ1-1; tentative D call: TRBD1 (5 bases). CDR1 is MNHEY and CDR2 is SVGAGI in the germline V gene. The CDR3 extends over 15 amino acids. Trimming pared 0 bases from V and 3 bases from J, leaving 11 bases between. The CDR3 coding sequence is TGTGCCAGCAGTTACTCGCTCCTGGGGCACACTGAAGCTTTCTTT. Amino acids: CASSYSLLGHTEAFF.

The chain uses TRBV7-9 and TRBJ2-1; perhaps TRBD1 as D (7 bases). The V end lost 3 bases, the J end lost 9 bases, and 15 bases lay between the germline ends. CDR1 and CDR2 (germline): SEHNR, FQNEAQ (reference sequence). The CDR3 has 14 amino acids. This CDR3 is CASSLAGGYGEQFF. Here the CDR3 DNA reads TGTGCCAGCAGCTTGGCAGGGGGGTACGGTGAGCAGTTCTTC. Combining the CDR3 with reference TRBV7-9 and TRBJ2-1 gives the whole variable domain DTGVSQNPRHKITKRGQNVTFRCDPISEHNRLYWYRQTLGQGPEFLTYFQNEAQLEKSRLLSDRFSAERPKGSFSTLEIQRTEQGDSAMYLCASSLAGGYGEQFFGPGTRLTVL.

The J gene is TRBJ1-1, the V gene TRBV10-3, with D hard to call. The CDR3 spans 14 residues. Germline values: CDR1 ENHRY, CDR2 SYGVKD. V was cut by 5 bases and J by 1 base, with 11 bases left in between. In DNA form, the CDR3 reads TGTGCCATCAGTTCTTTAAGAGGGAACACTGAAGCTTTCTTT. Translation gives CAISSLRGNTEAFF.

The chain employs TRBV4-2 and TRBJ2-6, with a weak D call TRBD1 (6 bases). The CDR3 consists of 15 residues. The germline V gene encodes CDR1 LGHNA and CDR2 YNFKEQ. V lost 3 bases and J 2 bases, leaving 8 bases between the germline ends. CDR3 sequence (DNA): TGTGCCAGCAGCCATGGGACAACTGGGGCCAACGTCCTGACTTTC. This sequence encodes CASSHGTTGANVLTF.

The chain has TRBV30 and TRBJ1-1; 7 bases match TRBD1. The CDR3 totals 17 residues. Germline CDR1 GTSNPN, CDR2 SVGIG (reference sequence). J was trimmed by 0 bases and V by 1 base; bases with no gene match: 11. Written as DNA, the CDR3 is TGTGCCTGGAGTGGATGGGGGGACAGAAACATGAACACTGAAGCTTTCTTT. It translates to CAWSGWGDRNMNTEAFF. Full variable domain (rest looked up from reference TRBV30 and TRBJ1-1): SQTIHQWPATLVQPVGSPLSLECTVEGTSNPNLYWYRQAAGRGLQLLFYSVGIGQISSEVPQNLSASRPQDRQFILSSKKLLLSDSGFYLCAWSGWGDRNMNTEAFFGQGTRLTVV.

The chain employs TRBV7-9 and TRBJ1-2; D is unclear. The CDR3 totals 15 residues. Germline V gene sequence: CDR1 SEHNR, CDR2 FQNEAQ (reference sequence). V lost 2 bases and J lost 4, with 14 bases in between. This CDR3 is CASSLLAPEVYGYTF. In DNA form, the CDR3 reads TGTGCCAGCAGCTTATTGGCACCTGAAGTCTATGGCTACACCTTC.

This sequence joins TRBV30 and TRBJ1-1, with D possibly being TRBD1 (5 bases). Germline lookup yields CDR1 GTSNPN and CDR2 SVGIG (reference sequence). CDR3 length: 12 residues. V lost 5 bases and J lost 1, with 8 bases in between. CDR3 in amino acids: CAWGRENTEAFF. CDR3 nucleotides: TGTGCCTGGGGCAGGGAGAACACTGAAGCTTTCTTT.

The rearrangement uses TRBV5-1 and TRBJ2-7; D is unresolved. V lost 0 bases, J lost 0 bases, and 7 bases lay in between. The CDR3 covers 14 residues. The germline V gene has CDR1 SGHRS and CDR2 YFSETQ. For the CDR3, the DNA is TGCGCCAGCAGCTTGGGGTCCAGCTCCTACGAGCAGTACTTC. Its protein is CASSLGSSSYEQYF.

The CDR3 nucleotides read TGTGCCAGCAGCCAAGATCTTGGGACTAGCGGGGCCTCCTACAATGAGCAGTTCTTC. Translated: CASSQDLGTSGASYNEQFF. The chain is built from TRBV14 and TRBJ2-1; 13 nucleotides match TRBD2. The V and J ends lost 0 bases and 0 bases, in that order; junction bases with no gene match: 5. Germline V CDR1 and CDR2: SGHDN, FVKESK. CDR3 length equals 19 residues.

The chain's CDR3 is CASRGGYNSPLHF. In nucleotides, the CDR3 is TGTGCCAGCAGGGGGGGCTATAATTCACCCCTCCACTTT. This chain connects TRBV28 to TRBJ1-6; a possible D gene is TRBD1 (5 bases). Germline-derived CDR1 and CDR2 are MDHEN and SYDVKM. Trimming pared 6 bases from V and 3 bases from J, leaving 6 bases between. This CDR3 has 13 residues.

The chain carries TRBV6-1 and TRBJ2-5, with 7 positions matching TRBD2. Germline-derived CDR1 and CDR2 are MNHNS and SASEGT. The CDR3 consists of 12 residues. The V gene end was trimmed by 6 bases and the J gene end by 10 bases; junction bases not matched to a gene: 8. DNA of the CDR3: TGTGCCAGCAGCGGAACCAGCGGGGTCCAGTACTTC. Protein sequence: CASSGTSGVQYF.

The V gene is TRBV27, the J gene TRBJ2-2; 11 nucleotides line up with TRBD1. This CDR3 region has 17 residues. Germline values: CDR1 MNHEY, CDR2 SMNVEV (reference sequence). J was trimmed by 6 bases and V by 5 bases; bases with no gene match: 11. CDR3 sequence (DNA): TGTGCCAGCAGTCTCGGGACAGGGGGTAGGTTGGCCGGGGAGCTGTTTTTT. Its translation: CASSLGTGGRLAGELFF.

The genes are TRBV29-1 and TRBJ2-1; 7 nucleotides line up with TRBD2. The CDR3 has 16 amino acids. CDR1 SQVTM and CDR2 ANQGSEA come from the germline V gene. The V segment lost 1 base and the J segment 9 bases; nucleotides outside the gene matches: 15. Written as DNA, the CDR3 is TGCAGCGTTGAAGCGCTAGGACGGGACTACCGTGCTGAGCAGTTCTTC. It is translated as CSVEALGRDYRAEQFF.

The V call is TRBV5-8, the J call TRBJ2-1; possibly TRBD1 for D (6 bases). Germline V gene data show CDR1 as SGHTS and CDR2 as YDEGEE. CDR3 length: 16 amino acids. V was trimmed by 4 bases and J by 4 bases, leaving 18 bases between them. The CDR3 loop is CASSPPYREGYNEQFF. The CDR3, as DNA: TGTGCCAGCAGCCCCCCCTACAGGGAAGGGTACAATGAGCAGTTCTTC.

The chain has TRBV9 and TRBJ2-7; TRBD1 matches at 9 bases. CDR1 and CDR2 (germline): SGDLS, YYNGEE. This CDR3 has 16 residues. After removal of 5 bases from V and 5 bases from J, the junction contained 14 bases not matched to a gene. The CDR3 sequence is CASSETPGQGSNEQYF. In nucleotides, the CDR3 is TGTGCCAGCAGTGAAACTCCGGGACAGGGTTCCAACGAGCAGTACTTC.

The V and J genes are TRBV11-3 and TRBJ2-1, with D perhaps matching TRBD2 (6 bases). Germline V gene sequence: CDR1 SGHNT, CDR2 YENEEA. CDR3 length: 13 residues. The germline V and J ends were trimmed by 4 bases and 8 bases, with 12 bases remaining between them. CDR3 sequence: CASSSRLDDEQFF. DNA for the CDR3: TGTGCCAGCAGCTCACGACTAGACGATGAGCAGTTCTTC.

DNA for the CDR3: TGTGCCAGCAGTCTAAATGAGCAGTTCTTC. It is translated as CASSLNEQFF. This sequence joins TRBV6-1 and TRBJ2-1; D call uncertain. The CDR3 runs to 10 residues. Trimming cost V 5 bases and J 7 bases, with 3 bases left between them. The germline V gene encodes CDR1 MNHNS and CDR2 SASEGT.

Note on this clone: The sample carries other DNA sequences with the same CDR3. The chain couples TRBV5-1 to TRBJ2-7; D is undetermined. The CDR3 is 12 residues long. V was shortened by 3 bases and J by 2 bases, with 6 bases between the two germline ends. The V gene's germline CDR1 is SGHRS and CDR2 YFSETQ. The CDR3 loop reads CASSSLPYEQYF. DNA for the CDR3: TGCGCCAGCAGCTCCCTTCCCTACGAGCAGTACTTC.

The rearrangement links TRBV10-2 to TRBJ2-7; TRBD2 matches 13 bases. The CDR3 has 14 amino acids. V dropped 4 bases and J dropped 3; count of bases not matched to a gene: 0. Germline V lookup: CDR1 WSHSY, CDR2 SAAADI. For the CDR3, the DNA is TGCGCCAGCAGTGGGACTAGCGGGGGCTACGAGCAGTACTTC. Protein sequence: CASSGTSGGYEQYF.

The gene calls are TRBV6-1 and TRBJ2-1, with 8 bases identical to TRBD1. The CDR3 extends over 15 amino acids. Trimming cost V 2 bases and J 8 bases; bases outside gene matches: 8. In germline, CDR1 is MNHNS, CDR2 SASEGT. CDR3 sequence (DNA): TGTGCCAGCAGTGAAAGACAGGGGACGTGGGATGAGCAGTTCTTC. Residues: CASSERQGTWDEQFF.

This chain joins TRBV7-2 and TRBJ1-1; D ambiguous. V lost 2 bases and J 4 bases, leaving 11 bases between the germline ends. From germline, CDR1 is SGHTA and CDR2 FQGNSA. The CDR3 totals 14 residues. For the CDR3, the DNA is TGTGCCAGCAGCTTAAGCCTAGCGACCACTGAAGCTTTCTTT. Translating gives CASSLSLATTEAFF.

The CDR3 here is CSVARGEVYEQYF. The CDR3 DNA is TGCAGCGTTGCCAGGGGTGAGGTTTACGAGCAGTACTTC. The chain uses TRBV29-1 and TRBJ2-7; TRBD1 is a possible D gene (6 bases). The germline CDR1 and CDR2 sequences are SQVTM and ANQGSEA. V was pared by 4 bases and J by 4 bases, with 14 bases between. The CDR3 has 13 amino acids.

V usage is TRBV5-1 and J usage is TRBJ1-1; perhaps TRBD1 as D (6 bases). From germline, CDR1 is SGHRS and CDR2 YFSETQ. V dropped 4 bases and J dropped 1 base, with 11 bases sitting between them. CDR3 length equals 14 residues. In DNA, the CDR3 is TGCGCCAGCAGCGTGGGGGCCGCGAACACTGAAGCTTTCTTT. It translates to CASSVGAANTEAFF.

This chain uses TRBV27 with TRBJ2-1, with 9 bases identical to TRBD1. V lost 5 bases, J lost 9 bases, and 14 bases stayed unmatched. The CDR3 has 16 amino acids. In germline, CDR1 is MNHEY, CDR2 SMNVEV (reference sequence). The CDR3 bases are TGTGCCAGCAGTGGCGCCGGGACAGGGCGGTTTGTTGAGCAGTTCTTC. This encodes CASSGAGTGRFVEQFF.